The rows below give T cell receptor beta chains drawn from one sample of a study of shared clonotypes between healthy human individuals. Repertoires were generated with immunoSEQ multiplex PCR, while TCRdb's copy carries only in-frame clones and drops some. This sample has 2,500,000 or so clones, with 85% to 95% found just once. The sequenced sample consisted of naive CD4+ T cells from PBMCs. The receptor set was obtained from a man between 18 and 35 years old in good health. Some clones in this sample may be carry-over from other donors' samples. The CDR3 runs from the conserved cysteine through the conserved F or W. The D gene is left open where the match is weak. Clone size is stated in some rows and not others, as once, few, many or a class when expanded.

TRBV9	-	TRBJ1-2	15	-	TGTGCCAGCAGCGTAGTGAGGGATTTTAACTATGGCTACACCTTC	CASSVVRDFNYGYTF
TRBV5-4	once	TRBJ1-3	15	-	TGTGCCAGCAGCTTGGGAAGATCCCCTGGAAACACCATATATTTT	CASSLGRSPGNTIYF
TRBV6-6	once	TRBJ2-7	15	TRBD2	TGTGCCAGCAGTCTTCGACTAGCAGTGATTGTTGAGCAGTACTTC	CASSLRLAVIVEQYF
TRBV4-3	few	TRBJ1-4	15	TRBD1	TGCGCCAGCAGCTACTCGGGACAGGGGGACGAAAAACTGTTTTTT	CASSYSGQGDEKLFF
TRBV30	-	TRBJ2-2	16	TRBD2	TGTGCCTGGAGACGGACTAGCGGGAGTGTAGTCGGGGAGCTGTTTTTT	CAWRRTSGSVVGELFF
TRBV2	-	TRBJ2-1	13	TRBD2	TGTGCCGGACGGGGGACTAGCGGGCATGAGCAGTTCTTC	CAGRGTSGHEQFF
TRBV19	-	TRBJ2-2	16	TRBD1	TGTGCCAGTAACCACTTCGGGACAGGGGATCCCGGGGAGCTGTTTTTT	CASNHFGTGDPGELFF
TRBV6-1	-	TRBJ2-1	17	TRBD2	TGTGCCAGCAGTGGGGGACTAGCGGGAGGGGCTCTTTATGAGCAGTTCTTC	CASSGGLAGGALYEQFF
TRBV28	-	TRBJ1-4	17	TRBD1	TGTGCCAGCAGGGGACAGGGGCGCCGTCGGCTGGACGAAAAACTGTTTTTT	CASRGQGRRRLDEKLFF
TRBV5-4	-	TRBJ2-7	16	TRBD2	TGTGCCAGCAGCTTGACGTGGCGGGAGGGGTCGGACGAGCAGTACTTC	CASSLTWREGSDEQYF
TRBV18	-	TRBJ1-2	15	-	TGTGCCAGCTCACCAGGGCTTGGGGCAAACTATGGCTACACCTTC	CASSPGLGANYGYTF
TRBV7-3	-	TRBJ2-5	14	TRBD2	TGTGCCAGCAGCTTAGAGCGGACCGGGACTAGGGTGTACTTC	CASSLERTGTRVYF
TRBV4-2	-	TRBJ2-6	17	-	TGTGCCAGCAGCCAAGAGCAGAGAAGCTCTGGGGCCAACGTCCTGACTTTC	CASSQEQRSSGANVLTF
TRBV2	-	TRBJ2-3	14	TRBD2	TGTGCCAGCCTCGCTAGCGGACCCACAGATACGCAGTATTTT	CASLASGPTDTQYF